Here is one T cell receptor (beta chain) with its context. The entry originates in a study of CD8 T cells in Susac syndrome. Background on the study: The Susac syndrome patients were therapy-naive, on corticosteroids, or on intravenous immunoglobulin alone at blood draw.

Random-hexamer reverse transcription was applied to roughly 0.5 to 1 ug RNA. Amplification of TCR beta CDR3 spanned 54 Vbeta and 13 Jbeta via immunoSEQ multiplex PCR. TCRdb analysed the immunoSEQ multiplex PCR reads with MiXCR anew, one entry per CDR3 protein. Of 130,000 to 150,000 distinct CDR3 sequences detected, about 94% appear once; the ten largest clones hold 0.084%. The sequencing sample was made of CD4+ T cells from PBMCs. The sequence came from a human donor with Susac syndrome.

The CDR3 bases are TGTGCCAGCAACTTAGTCCAGCGGAACAGCTACGAGCAGTACTTC. It is translated as CASNLVQRNSYEQYF. The chain employs TRBV21-1 and TRBJ2-7; TRBD2 is the table's D call and was not checked against the DNA. TRBV21-1 is recorded as a pseudogene. The CDR3 contains 15 residues.